This T cell receptor (beta chain) was captured in a study of cytomegalovirus exposure and HLA in healthy donors. The wider study: The approximately 120 validation repertoires used the same platform as the approximately 700 first-cohort repertoires, a later analysis reported.

The CDR3 loop spans 12 amino acids. Germline values: CDR1 LNHDA, CDR2 SQIVND (reference sequence). V lost 5 bases, J lost 5 bases, and 9 bases lay in between. Note on this clone: Its antigen is not identified.

Findings of the study overall: Cytomegalovirus status was reportedly diagnosed by the classifier with high sensitivity and specificity. The authors confirmed in vitro that a few CMV-associated chains were specific for CMV antigens.

Some clones are missing from TCRdb's copy, which holds only in-frame ones; the method was immunoSEQ multiplex PCR. The sample carries hundreds of thousands of clones, approximately 84% recorded once. The receptor's source is a young woman in good health and CMV-seropositive. The sequencing input was PBMCs. V is TRBV19 and J is TRBJ1-2; maybe TRBD1 (6 bases). The CDR3 DNA is TGTGCCAGTAGTTTCGGACAGTATGGCTACACCTTC. Its translation is CASSFGQYGYTF.